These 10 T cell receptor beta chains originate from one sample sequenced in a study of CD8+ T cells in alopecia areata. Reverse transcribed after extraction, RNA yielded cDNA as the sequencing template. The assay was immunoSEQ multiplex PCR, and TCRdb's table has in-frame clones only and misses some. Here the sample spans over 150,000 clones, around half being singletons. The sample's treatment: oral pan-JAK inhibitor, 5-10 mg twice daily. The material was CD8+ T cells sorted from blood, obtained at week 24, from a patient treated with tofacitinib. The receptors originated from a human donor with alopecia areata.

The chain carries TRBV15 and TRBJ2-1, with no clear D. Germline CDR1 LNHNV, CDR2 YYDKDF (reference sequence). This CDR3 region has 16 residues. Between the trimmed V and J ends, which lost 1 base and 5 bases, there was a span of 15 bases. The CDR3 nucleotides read TGTGCCACCAGCAGAGCACTGGGCGGAATAAACAATGAGCAGTTCTTC. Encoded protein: CATSRALGGINNEQFF.

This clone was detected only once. The CDR3 loop is CASSQVVASSSYNEQFF. Here the CDR3 DNA reads TGCGCCAGCAGCCAAGTGGTAGCAAGTAGCTCCTACAATGAGCAGTTCTTC. The chain links TRBV4-3 to TRBJ2-1, with no clear D. Per germline, CDR1 LGHNA and CDR2 YSLEER. The CDR3 totals 17 residues. V lost 1 base to trimming and J lost 0 bases, with 13 bases between them.

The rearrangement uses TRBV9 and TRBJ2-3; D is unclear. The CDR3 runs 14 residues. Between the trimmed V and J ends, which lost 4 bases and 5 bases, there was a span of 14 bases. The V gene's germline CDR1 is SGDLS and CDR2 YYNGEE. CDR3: CASSPATSLDTQYF. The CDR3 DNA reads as TGTGCCAGCAGCCCCGCCACCAGTCTAGATACGCAGTATTTT.

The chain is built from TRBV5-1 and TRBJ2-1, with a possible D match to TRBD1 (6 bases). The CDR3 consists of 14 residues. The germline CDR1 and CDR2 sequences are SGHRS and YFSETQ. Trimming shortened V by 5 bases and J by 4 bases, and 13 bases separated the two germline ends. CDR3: CASSPKQGYNEQFF. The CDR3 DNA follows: TGCGCCAGCAGTCCTAAACAGGGATACAATGAGCAGTTCTTC.

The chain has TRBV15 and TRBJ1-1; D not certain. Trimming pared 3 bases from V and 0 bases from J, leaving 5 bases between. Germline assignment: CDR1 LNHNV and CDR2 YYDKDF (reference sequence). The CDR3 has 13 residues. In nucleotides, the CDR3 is TGTGCCACCAGCAGCCGTATGAACACTGAAGCTTTCTTT. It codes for CATSSRMNTEAFF.

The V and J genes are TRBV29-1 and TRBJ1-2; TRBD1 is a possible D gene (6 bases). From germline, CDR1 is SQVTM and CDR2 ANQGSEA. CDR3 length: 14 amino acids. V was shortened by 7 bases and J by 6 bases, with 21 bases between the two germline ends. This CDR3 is CSAGSPTQGNGYTF. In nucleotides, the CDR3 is TGCAGCGCTGGGAGCCCGACGCAGGGGAATGGCTACACCTTC.

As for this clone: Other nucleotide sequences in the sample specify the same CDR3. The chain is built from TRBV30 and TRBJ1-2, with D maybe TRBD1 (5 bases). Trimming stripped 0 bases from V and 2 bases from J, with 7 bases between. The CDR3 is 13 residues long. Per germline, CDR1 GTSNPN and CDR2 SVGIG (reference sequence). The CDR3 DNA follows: TGTGCCTGGAGTGTAACAGGAAACTATGGCTACACCTTC. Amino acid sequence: CAWSVTGNYGYTF.

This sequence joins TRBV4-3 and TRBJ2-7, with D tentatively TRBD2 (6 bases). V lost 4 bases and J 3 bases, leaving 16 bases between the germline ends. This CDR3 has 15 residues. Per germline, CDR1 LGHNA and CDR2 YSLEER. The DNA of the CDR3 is TGCGCCAGCAGCCCCTCCGGGGGTCTTTTCTACGAGCAGTACTTC. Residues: CASSPSGGLFYEQYF.

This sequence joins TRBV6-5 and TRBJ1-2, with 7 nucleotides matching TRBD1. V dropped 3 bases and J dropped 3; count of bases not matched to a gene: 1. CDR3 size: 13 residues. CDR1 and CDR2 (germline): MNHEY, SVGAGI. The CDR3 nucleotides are TGTGCCAGCAGTTATACAGGGGACTATGGCTACACCTTC. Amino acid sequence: CASSYTGDYGYTF.

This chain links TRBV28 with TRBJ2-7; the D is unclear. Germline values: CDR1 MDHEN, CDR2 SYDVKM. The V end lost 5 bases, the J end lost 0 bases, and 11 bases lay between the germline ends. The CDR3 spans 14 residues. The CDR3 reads CASSRGRSSYEQYF. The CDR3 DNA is TGTGCCAGCAGTCGAGGACGGAGCTCCTACGAGCAGTACTTC.